This entry lists 16 T cell receptor beta chains sequenced from one sample in a study of blood T cell repertoires in COVID-19. The protocol was immunoSEQ multiplex PCR, while the TCRdb copy is restricted to in-frame clones and leaves out a portion. The sample contains nearly 110,000 clones, just over 90% of which appear only once. Sequencing was carried out using peripheral blood. These receptors originate from a woman aged 25-40 years with acute or convalescent COVID-19.

This chain uses TRBV12-3 or TRBV12-4 with TRBJ1-1; TRBD1 is a possible D gene (5 bases). The CDR3 is 13 amino acids. V lost 10 bases and J lost 2, with 14 bases in between. The CDR3 region has the DNA TGTGCCAAAAGACAGTTTATAAACACTGAAGCTTTCTTT. It is translated as CAKRQFINTEAFF.

This clone occurred once. The rearrangement links TRBV24-1 to TRBJ2-7; 11 nucleotides align to TRBD1. With V trimmed by 4 bases and J by 7 bases, 8 bases remained unmatched. Germline CDR1 KGHDR, CDR2 SFDVKD. CDR3 length equals 15 residues. CDR3 sequence: CATSDPGQGVREQYF. CDR3 bases: TGTGCCACCAGTGACCCGGGACAGGGGGTGAGGGAGCAGTACTTC.

The chain couples TRBV2 to TRBJ1-4, with 9 bases fitting TRBD1. This CDR3 is 14 amino acids long. Germline V gene sequence: CDR1 SNHLY, CDR2 FYNNEI. Losses at the gene ends were 4 bases for V and 7 bases for J; bases not matched to a gene: 4. CDR3 nucleotide sequence: TGTGCCAGCAGTGGCGGGACAGGGATTGAAAAACTGTTTTTT. It yields the protein CASSGGTGIEKLFF.

The genes are TRBV28 and TRBJ2-1; a possible D gene is TRBD1 (5 bases). The germline V and J ends were trimmed by 3 bases and 3 bases, with 12 bases remaining between them. This CDR3 has 15 amino acids. The germline gives CDR1 MDHEN, CDR2 SYDVKM. In nucleotides, the CDR3 is TGTGCCAGCAGTTTTGGGCCAGGGTTCTACAATGAGCAGTTCTTC. Translation: CASSFGPGFYNEQFF.

The V call is TRBV12-3 or TRBV12-4, the J call TRBJ1-2; D is undetermined. Trimming took off 3 bases at V and 2 bases at J, with 7 bases between the two ends. The CDR3 totals 13 residues. CDR3 in DNA: TGTGCCAGCAGTTTTGGGCAGAACTATGGCTACACCTTC. Its translation is CASSFGQNYGYTF.

The rearrangement joins TRBV4-1 to TRBJ2-7; 7 bases fit TRBD2. Germline CDR1 is MGHRA and CDR2 is YSYEKL. The CDR3 extends over 16 amino acids. V trimming: 1 base; J trimming: 0 bases; junction bases outside the gene matches: 6. CDR3 loop: CASSQVGGSYSYEQYF. Here the CDR3 DNA reads TGCGCCAGCAGCCAAGTGGGAGGGAGTTACTCCTACGAGCAGTACTTC.

The rearrangement links TRBV28 to TRBJ2-5; 8 bases fit TRBD1. The CDR3 is made up of 13 amino acids. V was clipped by 8 bases and J by 1 base; unmatched bases: 3. Germline CDR1 and CDR2: MDHEN and SYDVKM. CDR3 protein: CASLRGPQETQYF. The CDR3 DNA reads as TGTGCCAGCCTCAGGGGGCCCCAAGAGACCCAGTACTTC.

Here the CDR3 reads CASKRQTHEQFF. For the CDR3, the DNA is TGTGCCAGCAAACGACAGACACATGAGCAGTTCTTC. This chain joins TRBV27 and TRBJ2-1; a possible D gene is TRBD1 (5 bases). Trimming shortened V by 7 bases and J by 8 bases, and 12 bases separated the two germline ends. Germline CDR1 and CDR2: MNHEY and SMNVEV (reference sequence). The CDR3 extends over 12 amino acids.

The V and J genes are TRBV7-6 and TRBJ1-2; TRBD1 aligns across 9 bases. The CDR3 contains 15 residues. Germline loops: CDR1 SGHVS, CDR2 FNYEAQ. The ends lost 2 bases at V and 4 bases at J; junction bases unmatched: 5. CDR3 in DNA: TGTGCCAGCAGCTTAACGGGACAGGGAGGCTATGGCTACACCTTC. Protein: CASSLTGQGGYGYTF. Complete variable domain (other parts from reference TRBV7-6 and TRBJ1-2): GAGVSQSPRYKVTKRGQDVALRCDPISGHVSLYWYRQALGQGPEFLTYFNYEAQQDKSGLPNDRFSAERPEGSISTLTIQRTEQRDSAMYRCASSLTGQGGYGYTFGSGTRLTVV.

The chain is built from TRBV3-1 (or the pseudogene TRBV3-2) and TRBJ2-1; TRBD2 matches 9 bases. V was pared by 0 bases and J by 3 bases, with 3 bases of the junction left unmatched. The CDR3 covers 16 residues. Per the germline V gene, CDR1 is LGHDT and CDR2 is YNNKEL (reference sequence). As DNA, the CDR3 is TGTGCCAGCAGCCAAGAGCCTAGCGGGGTCTACAATGAGCAGTTCTTC. The encoded protein is CASSQEPSGVYNEQFF.

The chain carries TRBV28 and TRBJ2-3, with TRBD1 identical over 8 bases. There are 15 residues in the CDR3. The junction had 8 bases not matched to a gene; V was cut back by 2 bases and J by 7 bases. Germline CDR1 and CDR2: MDHEN and SYDVKM. CDR3 protein: CASSLIAGGMNTQYF. The CDR3, as DNA: TGTGCCAGCAGTTTAATCGCAGGGGGCATGAATACGCAGTATTTT.

Notes on this clone: At one end the junction does not follow the germline gene, possibly because of a read error. The V gene is TRBV27, the J gene TRBJ2-7; 8 nucleotides line up with TRBD1. Germline assignment: CDR1 MNHEY and CDR2 SMNVEV (reference sequence). The CDR3 is 17 residues long. The CDR3 nucleotides read TGTGCCAGCAGCTTATATCCGGGACAGGTGAGTCCCTACGAGCAGTACTTC. Its translation is CASSLYPGQVSPYEQYF.

This chain joins TRBV27 and TRBJ1-6, with D uncertain. Trimming pared 4 bases from V and 3 bases from J, leaving 10 bases between. The germline gives CDR1 MNHEY, CDR2 SMNVEV (reference sequence). The CDR3 extends over 15 amino acids. The CDR3 coding sequence is TGTGCCAGCAGTTGGGCAAAAAGCTATAATTCACCCCTCCACTTT. This translates into CASSWAKSYNSPLHF.

The chain combines TRBV4-3 with TRBJ2-5; 12 bases line up with TRBD2. V shed 4 bases, J shed 1 base, and the junction held 1 base outside the gene matches. There are 15 residues in the CDR3. Germline assignment: CDR1 LGHNA and CDR2 YSLEER. CDR3 region: CASSPTSGSQETQYF. The CDR3 nucleotides read TGCGCCAGCAGCCCGACTAGCGGGAGCCAAGAGACCCAGTACTTC.

This clone was recorded once. J is TRBJ2-4 and V is TRBV7-2; possible D gene TRBD1, 5 bases. Trimming removed 2 bases from V and 4 bases from J, with 18 bases in between. Per germline, CDR1 SGHTA and CDR2 FQGNSA. The CDR3 contains 17 residues. CDR3 coding DNA: TGTGCCAGCAGCTTAATTCCCCAGGGTAGGACGAAAAACATTCAGTACTTC. It yields the protein CASSLIPQGRTKNIQYF.

The chain combines TRBV28 with TRBJ1-2, with 8 nucleotides matching TRBD1. Trimming removed 5 bases from V and 4 bases from J; junction bases left unmatched: 3. Germline V gene data show CDR1 as MDHEN and CDR2 as SYDVKM. The CDR3 sequence is 13 residues long. This CDR3 reads CASSVGQGYGYTF. CDR3 DNA sequence: TGTGCCAGCAGTGTCGGACAGGGCTATGGCTACACCTTC.